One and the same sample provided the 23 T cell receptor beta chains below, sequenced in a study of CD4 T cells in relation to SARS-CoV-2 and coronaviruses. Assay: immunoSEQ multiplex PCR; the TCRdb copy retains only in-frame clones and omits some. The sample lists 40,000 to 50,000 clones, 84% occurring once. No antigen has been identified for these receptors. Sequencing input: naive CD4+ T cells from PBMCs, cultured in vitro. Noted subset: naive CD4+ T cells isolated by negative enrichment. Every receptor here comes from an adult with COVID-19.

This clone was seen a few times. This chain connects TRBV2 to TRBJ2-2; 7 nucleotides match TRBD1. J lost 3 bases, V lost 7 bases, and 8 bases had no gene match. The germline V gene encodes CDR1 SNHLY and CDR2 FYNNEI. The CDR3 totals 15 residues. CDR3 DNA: TGTGCCAGCACCGGGGAGACAGGGTACACCGGGGAGCTGTTTTTT. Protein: CASTGETGYTGELFF.

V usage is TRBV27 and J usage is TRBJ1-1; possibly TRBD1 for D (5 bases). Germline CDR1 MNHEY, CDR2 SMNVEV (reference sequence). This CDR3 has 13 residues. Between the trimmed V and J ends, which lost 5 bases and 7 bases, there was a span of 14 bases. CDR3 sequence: CASSIRRGDEAFF. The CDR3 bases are TGTGCCAGCAGTATCCGAAGGGGAGATGAAGCTTTCTTT.

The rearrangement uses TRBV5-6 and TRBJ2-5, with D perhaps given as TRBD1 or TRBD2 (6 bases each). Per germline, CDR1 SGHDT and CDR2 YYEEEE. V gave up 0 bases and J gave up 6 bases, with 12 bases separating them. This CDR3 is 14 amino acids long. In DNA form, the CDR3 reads TGTGCCAGCAGCTTGGAGGGGGGCGCGAAGACCCAGTACTTC. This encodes CASSLEGGAKTQYF.

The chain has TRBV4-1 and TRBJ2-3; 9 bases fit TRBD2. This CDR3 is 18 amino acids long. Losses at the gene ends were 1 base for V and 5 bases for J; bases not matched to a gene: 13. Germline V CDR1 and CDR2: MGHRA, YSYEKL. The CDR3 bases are TGCGCCAGCAGCCAAGCCGGGATCCGCGGGAGGGCCGTAGATACGCAGTATTTT. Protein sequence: CASSQAGIRGRAVDTQYF.

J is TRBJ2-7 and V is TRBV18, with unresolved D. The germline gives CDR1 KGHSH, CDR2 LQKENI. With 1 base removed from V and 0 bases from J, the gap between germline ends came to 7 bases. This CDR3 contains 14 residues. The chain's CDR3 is CASSPLGNSYEQYF. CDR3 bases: TGTGCCAGCTCACCACTCGGTAACTCCTACGAGCAGTACTTC.

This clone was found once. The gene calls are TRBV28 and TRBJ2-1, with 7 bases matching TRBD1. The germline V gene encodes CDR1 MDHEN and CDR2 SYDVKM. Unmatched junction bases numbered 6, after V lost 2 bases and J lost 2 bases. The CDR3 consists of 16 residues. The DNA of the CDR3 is TGTGCCAGCAGTTTACCCGGGACAGAGGCCTACAATGAGCAGTTCTTC. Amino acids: CASSLPGTEAYNEQFF.

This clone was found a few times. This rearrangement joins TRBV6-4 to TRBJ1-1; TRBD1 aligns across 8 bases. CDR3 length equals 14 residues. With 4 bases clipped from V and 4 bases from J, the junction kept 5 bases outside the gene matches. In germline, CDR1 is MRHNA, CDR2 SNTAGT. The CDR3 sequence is CASSVTGGGTEAFF. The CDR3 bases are TGTGCCAGCAGTGTAACAGGGGGTGGCACTGAAGCTTTCTTT.

CDR3 loop: CTSSQGSPGLPEAFF. In DNA form, the CDR3 reads TGCACCAGCAGCCAAGGATCGCCGGGCCTACCTGAGGCTTTCTTT. This sequence joins TRBV1 and TRBJ1-1. TRBV1 is listed as a pseudogene. This CDR3 has 15 residues.

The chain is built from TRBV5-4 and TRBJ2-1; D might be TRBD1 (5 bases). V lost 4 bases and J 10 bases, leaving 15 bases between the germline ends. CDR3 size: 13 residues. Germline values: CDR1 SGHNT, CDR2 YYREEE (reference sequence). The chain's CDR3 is CASSPDTGLEQFF. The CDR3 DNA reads TGTGCCAGCAGCCCGGACACCGGGTTGGAGCAGTTCTTC.

The CDR3 loop reads CASSEPGLAEYNEQFF. The CDR3 region has the DNA TGCGCCAGCAGTGAGCCGGGACTAGCAGAATACAATGAGCAGTTCTTC. V usage is TRBV10-1 and J usage is TRBJ2-1; 9 nucleotides agree with TRBD2. This CDR3 region has 16 residues. Trimming removed 2 bases from V and 4 bases from J; junction bases left unmatched: 6. The germline CDR1 and CDR2 sequences are WNHNN and SYGVQD (reference sequence).

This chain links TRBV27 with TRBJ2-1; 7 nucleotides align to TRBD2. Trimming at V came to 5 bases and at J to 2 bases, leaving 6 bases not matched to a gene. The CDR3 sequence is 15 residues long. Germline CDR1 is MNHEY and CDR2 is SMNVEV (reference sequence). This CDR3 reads CASSPGLHPYNEQFF. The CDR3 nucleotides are TGTGCCAGCAGTCCGGGACTACACCCCTACAATGAGCAGTTCTTC.

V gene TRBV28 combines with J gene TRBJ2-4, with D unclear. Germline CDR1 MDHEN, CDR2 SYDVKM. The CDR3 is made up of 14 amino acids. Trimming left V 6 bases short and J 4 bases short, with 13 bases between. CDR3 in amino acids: CASSTSAGKNIQYF. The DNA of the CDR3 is TGTGCCAGCAGCACCTCCGCCGGTAAAAACATTCAGTACTTC.

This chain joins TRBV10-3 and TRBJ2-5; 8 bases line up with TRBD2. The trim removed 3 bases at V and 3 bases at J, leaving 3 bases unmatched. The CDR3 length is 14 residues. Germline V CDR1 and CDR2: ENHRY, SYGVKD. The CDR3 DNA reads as TGTGCCATCAGTGAACGGGAGGGGAAAGAGACCCAGTACTTC. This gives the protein CAISEREGKETQYF.

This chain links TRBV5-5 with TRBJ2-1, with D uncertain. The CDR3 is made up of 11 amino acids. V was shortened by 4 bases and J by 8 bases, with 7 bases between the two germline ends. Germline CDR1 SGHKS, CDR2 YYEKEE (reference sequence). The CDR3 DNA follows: TGTGCCAGCAGCCCGGCCGATGAGCAGTTCTTC. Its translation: CASSPADEQFF.

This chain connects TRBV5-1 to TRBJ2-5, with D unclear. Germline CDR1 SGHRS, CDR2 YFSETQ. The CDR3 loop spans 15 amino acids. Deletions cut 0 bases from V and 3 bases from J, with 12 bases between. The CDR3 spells CASSLVAAVEETQYF. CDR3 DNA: TGCGCCAGCAGCTTGGTGGCGGCAGTTGAAGAGACCCAGTACTTC.

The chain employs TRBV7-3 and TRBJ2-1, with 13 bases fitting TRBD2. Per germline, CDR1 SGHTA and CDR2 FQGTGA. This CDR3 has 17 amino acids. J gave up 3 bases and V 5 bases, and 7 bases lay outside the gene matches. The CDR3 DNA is TGTGCCAGCAGCCAAGGACTAGCGGGAGTAGGCTACAATGAGCAGTTCTTC. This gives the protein CASSQGLAGVGYNEQFF.

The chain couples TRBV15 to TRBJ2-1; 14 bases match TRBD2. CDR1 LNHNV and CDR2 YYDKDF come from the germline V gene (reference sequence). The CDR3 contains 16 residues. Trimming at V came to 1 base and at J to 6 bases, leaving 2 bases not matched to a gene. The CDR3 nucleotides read TGTGCCACCAGCAGAGCCGGGACTAGCGGGAGCAATGAGCAGTTCTTC. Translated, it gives CATSRAGTSGSNEQFF.

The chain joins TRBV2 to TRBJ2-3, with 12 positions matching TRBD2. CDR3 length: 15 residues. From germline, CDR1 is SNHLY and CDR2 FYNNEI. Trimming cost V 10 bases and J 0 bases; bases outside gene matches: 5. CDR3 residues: CATPTSGSSTDTQYF. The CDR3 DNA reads TGTGCCACCCCGACTAGCGGGAGTAGCACAGATACGCAGTATTTT.

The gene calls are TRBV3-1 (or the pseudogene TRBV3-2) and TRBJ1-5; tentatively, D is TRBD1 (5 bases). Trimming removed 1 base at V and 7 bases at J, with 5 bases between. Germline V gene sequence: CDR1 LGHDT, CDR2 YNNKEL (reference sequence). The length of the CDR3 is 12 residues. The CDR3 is CASSQGQQPQHF. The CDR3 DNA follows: TGTGCCAGCAGCCAAGGACAGCAGCCCCAGCATTTT.

The CDR3 reads CAWSPGQGARDTQYF. The CDR3 coding sequence is TGTGCCTGGAGCCCGGGACAGGGGGCGAGAGATACGCAGTATTTT. The chain couples TRBV30 to TRBJ2-3; TRBD1 matches at 12 bases. Trimming removed 3 bases from V and 5 bases from J; junction bases left unmatched: 6. In germline, CDR1 is GTSNPN, CDR2 SVGIG (reference sequence). CDR3 length: 15 amino acids.

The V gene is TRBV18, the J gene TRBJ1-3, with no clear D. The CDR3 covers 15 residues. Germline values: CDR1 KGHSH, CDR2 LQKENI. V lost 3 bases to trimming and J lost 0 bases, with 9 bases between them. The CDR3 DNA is TGTGCCAGCTCACCTACAGCGAGCTCTGGAAACACCATATATTTT. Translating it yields CASSPTASSGNTIYF.

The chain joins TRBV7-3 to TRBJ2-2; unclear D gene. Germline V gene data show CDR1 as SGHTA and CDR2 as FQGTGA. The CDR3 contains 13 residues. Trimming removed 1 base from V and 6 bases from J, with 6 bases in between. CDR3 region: CASSLIGPGELFF. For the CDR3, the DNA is TGTGCCAGCAGCTTAATTGGACCCGGGGAGCTGTTTTTT.

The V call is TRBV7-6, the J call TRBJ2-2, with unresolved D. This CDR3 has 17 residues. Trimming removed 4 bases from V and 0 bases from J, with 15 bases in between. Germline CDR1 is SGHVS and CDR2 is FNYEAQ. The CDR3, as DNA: TGTGCCAGCAGCTCCACTCCCTCATACGCGAACACCGGGGAGCTGTTTTTT. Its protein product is CASSSTPSYANTGELFF.